Listed here are 3 T cell receptor beta chains from one sample, sequenced in a study of blood T cells in healthy people across ages. Combining a sample-barcoded 5' primer with a J-beta primer mix, a second PCR ran for roughly 6 to 12 cycles. TCRdb independently ran MiXCR on the 5' RACE reads; one entry per CDR3 protein. The sample includes more than 800,000 distinct CDR3 sequences, under 30% of them seen just once. Sequenced: blood. Receptor source: a woman older than 75 in good health.

On this clonotype itself: Since a much larger clone is just one base distant, this may be a read error. The rearrangement uses TRBV10-3 and TRBJ1-5; TRBD1 agrees at 8 bases. The CDR3 loop spans 14 amino acids. In germline, CDR1 is ENHRY, CDR2 SYGVKD. CDR3 coding DNA: TGTGTCATCAGGCCGACAGGGGTCAATCAGCCCCAGCATTTT. Translated, it gives CVIRPTGVNQPQHF.

This clonotype was picked up many times. The chain combines TRBV3-1 with TRBJ1-1, with a weak D call TRBD1 (6 bases). Germline V lookup: CDR1 LGHDT, CDR2 YNNKEL (reference sequence). V lost 3 bases to trimming and J lost 5 bases, with 19 bases between them. The CDR3 length is 16 residues. CDR3: CASSQAGALTGTEAFF. In nucleotides, the CDR3 is TGTGCCAGCAGCCAGGCAGGGGCGCTAACCGGAACTGAAGCTTTCTTT.

This clonotype was seen repeatedly, ten times or more. V gene TRBV27 combines with J gene TRBJ1-1; perhaps TRBD1 as D (5 bases). V lost 2 bases and J 4 bases, leaving 11 bases between the germline ends. The CDR3 length is 14 residues. Germline V CDR1 and CDR2: MNHEY, SMNVEV (reference sequence). The CDR3 protein is CASSLDRKGTEAFF. CDR3 coding DNA: TGTGCCAGCAGTTTAGACAGAAAGGGCACTGAAGCTTTCTTT.